Listed below are T cell receptor beta chains from one sample, sequenced in a study of blood T cell repertoires in COVID-19. Libraries were prepared by immunoSEQ multiplex PCR; TCRdb keeps only in-frame clonotypes and omits some of them. The table lists around 99,000 clones, 90% of them singletons, with over 4.5% in the top ten. Sequencing was performed on peripheral blood. These receptors were collected from a man in his fifties with acute or convalescent COVID-19. Each CDR3 is given with its conserved first and last residue. Fields, in order: CDR3 length, D gene, V gene, J gene, clone size, CDR3 protein, CDR3 DNA. D genes are given only for firm matches. Rows give clone size only sometimes, using once, few, many, or a class for an expanded clone.

cdr3_length: 16; d_call: TRBD1; v_call: TRBV27; j_call: TRBJ2-7; clone_size: once; cdr3_aa: CASSLKAAGGEYEQYF; cdr3_nt: TGTGCCAGCAGTCTCAAAGCGGCAGGGGGCGAGTACGAGCAGTACTTC
cdr3_length: 15; d_call: .; v_call: TRBV5-1; j_call: TRBJ1-4; clone_size: .; cdr3_aa: CASSLGQGWKEKLFF; cdr3_nt: TGCGCCAGCAGCTTGGGGCAGGGGTGGAAGGAAAAACTGTTTTTT
cdr3_length: 22; d_call: .; v_call: TRBV21-1; j_call: TRBJ2-4; clone_size: .; cdr3_aa: CASSFGPPKGQLTWNPKNIQYF; cdr3_nt: TGTGCCAGCAGCTTTGGCCCCCCCAAGGGACAGCTGACTTGGAATCCCAAAAACATTCAGTACTTC
cdr3_length: 14; d_call: .; v_call: TRBV3-1/TRBV3-2; j_call: TRBJ1-6; clone_size: .; cdr3_aa: CASSQGRVNSPLHF; cdr3_nt: TGTGCCAGCAGCCAAGGCAGGGTTAATTCACCCCTCCACTTT
cdr3_length: 14; d_call: .; v_call: TRBV30; j_call: TRBJ2-5; clone_size: .; cdr3_aa: CAWSVRTGQETQYF; cdr3_nt: TGTGCCTGGAGTGTACGCACAGGACAAGAGACCCAGTACTTC
cdr3_length: 14; d_call: .; v_call: TRBV30; j_call: TRBJ1-6; clone_size: .; cdr3_aa: CAWSQEAKHSPLHF; cdr3_nt: TGTGCCTGGAGCCAGGAGGCGAAACATTCACCCCTCCACTTT
cdr3_length: 13; d_call: TRBD1; v_call: TRBV29-1; j_call: TRBJ1-2; clone_size: .; cdr3_aa: CSVSTGLTYGYTF; cdr3_nt: TGCAGCGTTTCGACAGGGTTAACCTATGGCTACACCTTC
cdr3_length: 15; d_call: .; v_call: TRBV5-6; j_call: TRBJ1-1; clone_size: .; cdr3_aa: CASSLSGAGAGPAFF; cdr3_nt: TGTGCCAGCAGCCTGTCCGGGGCAGGGGCCGGTCCGGCTTTCTTT
cdr3_length: 14; d_call: TRBD2; v_call: TRBV19; j_call: TRBJ2-1; clone_size: .; cdr3_aa: CASDSSGPYNEQFF; cdr3_nt: TGTGCCAGTGACTCTAGCGGTCCCTACAATGAGCAGTTCTTC
cdr3_length: 19; d_call: .; v_call: TRBV18; j_call: TRBJ2-3; clone_size: .; cdr3_aa: CASSPKPGGGGRFTDTQYF; cdr3_nt: TGTGCCAGCTCACCTAAGCCAGGAGGCGGCGGCCGTTTCACAGATACGCAGTATTTT
cdr3_length: 13; d_call: .; v_call: TRBV5-1; j_call: TRBJ2-7; clone_size: .; cdr3_aa: CASSLETDYEQYF; cdr3_nt: TGCGCCAGCAGCTTGGAGACAGACTACGAGCAGTACTTC
cdr3_length: 14; d_call: .; v_call: TRBV5-1; j_call: TRBJ1-2; clone_size: .; cdr3_aa: CASSLEGADYGYTF; cdr3_nt: TGCGCCAGCAGCTTGGAAGGGGCAGACTATGGCTACACCTTC
cdr3_length: 13; d_call: TRBD1; v_call: TRBV18; j_call: TRBJ2-1; clone_size: .; cdr3_aa: CASSPARDREQFF; cdr3_nt: TGTGCCAGCTCACCAGCTCGGGACAGAGAGCAGTTCTTC
cdr3_length: 15; d_call: .; v_call: TRBV7-8; j_call: TRBJ1-2; clone_size: .; cdr3_aa: CASSLQAGTAYGYTF; cdr3_nt: TGTGCCAGCAGCCTCCAAGCGGGGACGGCCTATGGCTACACCTTC
cdr3_length: 16; d_call: .; v_call: TRBV10-3; j_call: TRBJ1-6; clone_size: once; cdr3_aa: CAISDPQGMYNSPLHF; cdr3_nt: TGTGCCATCAGTGATCCGCAGGGAATGTATAATTCACCCCTCCACTTT
cdr3_length: 15; d_call: TRBD2; v_call: TRBV9; j_call: TRBJ2-7; clone_size: .; cdr3_aa: CASSVYSSGAYEQYF; cdr3_nt: TGTGCCAGCAGCGTATATTCTAGCGGAGCCTACGAGCAGTACTTC
cdr3_length: 15; d_call: .; v_call: TRBV9; j_call: TRBJ1-3; clone_size: .; cdr3_aa: CASSPRVDSGNTIYF; cdr3_nt: TGTGCCAGCAGCCCACGCGTTGACTCTGGAAACACCATATATTTT
cdr3_length: 15; d_call: TRBD1; v_call: TRBV19; j_call: TRBJ1-2; clone_size: .; cdr3_aa: CASSIGPGQNYGYTF; cdr3_nt: TGTGCCAGTAGTATAGGTCCGGGACAGAACTATGGCTACACCTTC
cdr3_length: 16; d_call: TRBD2; v_call: TRBV6-2/TRBV6-3; j_call: TRBJ2-7; clone_size: .; cdr3_aa: CASSSFLAGVPYEQYF; cdr3_nt: TGTGCCAGCAGTTCCTTTCTAGCGGGAGTCCCCTACGAGCAGTACTTC
cdr3_length: 14; d_call: .; v_call: TRBV11-3; j_call: TRBJ2-7; clone_size: .; cdr3_aa: CASSLVASTYEQYF; cdr3_nt: TGTGCCAGCAGCTTAGTGGCTAGCACCTACGAGCAGTACTTC
cdr3_length: 15; d_call: .; v_call: TRBV6-5; j_call: TRBJ2-1; clone_size: .; cdr3_aa: CASSPGLSLYNEQFF; cdr3_nt: TGTGCCAGCAGCCCAGGACTCTCTCTATACAATGAGCAGTTCTTC
cdr3_length: 16; d_call: TRBD1; v_call: TRBV7-9; j_call: TRBJ2-2; clone_size: once; cdr3_aa: CASSTQGISNTGELFF; cdr3_nt: TGTGCCAGCAGCACACAGGGGATTTCGAACACCGGGGAGCTGTTTTTT
cdr3_length: 16; d_call: .; v_call: TRBV5-1; j_call: TRBJ2-3; clone_size: once; cdr3_aa: CASRTSIRGSTDTQYF; cdr3_nt: TGCGCCAGCAGAACCTCAATCCGGGGGAGCACAGATACGCAGTATTTT
cdr3_length: 18; d_call: TRBD2; v_call: TRBV6-7; j_call: TRBJ2-7; clone_size: few; cdr3_aa: CASSAPAGTSGSVDEQYF; cdr3_nt: TGTGCCAGCAGCGCCCCCGCCGGGACTAGCGGGAGTGTGGACGAGCAGTACTTC
cdr3_length: 15; d_call: TRBD1; v_call: TRBV27; j_call: TRBJ1-6; clone_size: .; cdr3_aa: CASSLATGQGSPLHF; cdr3_nt: TGTGCCAGCAGTCTGGCAACCGGACAGGGATCACCCCTCCACTTT
cdr3_length: 13; d_call: .; v_call: TRBV3-1/TRBV3-2; j_call: TRBJ1-2; clone_size: .; cdr3_aa: CASSQDRTRGYTF; cdr3_nt: TGTGCCAGCAGCCAAGATCGCACTAGGGGCTACACCTTC
cdr3_length: 14; d_call: TRBD1; v_call: TRBV5-1; j_call: TRBJ2-1; clone_size: .; cdr3_aa: CASSPGTGGGEQFF; cdr3_nt: TGCGCCAGCAGCCCCGGGACAGGGGGAGGTGAGCAGTTCTTC
cdr3_length: 16; d_call: .; v_call: TRBV9; j_call: TRBJ2-1; clone_size: .; cdr3_aa: CASSPGLQGTDNEQFF; cdr3_nt: TGTGCCAGCAGCCCCGGGTTACAGGGTACCGACAATGAGCAGTTCTTC
cdr3_length: 16; d_call: TRBD1; v_call: TRBV7-8; j_call: TRBJ2-7; clone_size: .; cdr3_aa: CASSLAQRDRGYEQYF; cdr3_nt: TGTGCCAGCAGCTTAGCACAACGGGACAGGGGCTACGAGCAGTACTTC
cdr3_length: 15; d_call: .; v_call: TRBV6-1; j_call: TRBJ1-5; clone_size: .; cdr3_aa: CASSESGATNQPQHF; cdr3_nt: TGTGCCAGCAGTGAGTCAGGGGCGACAAATCAGCCCCAGCATTTT
cdr3_length: 12; d_call: .; v_call: TRBV12-3/TRBV12-4; j_call: TRBJ1-1; clone_size: .; cdr3_aa: CASRVRGTEAFF; cdr3_nt: TGTGCCAGCAGGGTGCGAGGGACTGAAGCTTTCTTT